Listed here are 19 T cell receptor beta chains from one sample, sequenced in a study of PD-L1 blockade in urothelial cancer. Clones were read by immunoSEQ multiplex PCR, and TCRdb kept only the in-frame ones, dropping some. Of 30,000 to 40,000 clones listed, 36% are singletons. The specimen comprised tumor tissue, sampled before atezolizumab (anti-PD-L1) treatment. These receptors all stem from a man between 60 and 75 years old with urothelial cancer.

The chain uses TRBV19 and TRBJ2-3; 7 nucleotides align to TRBD2. Germline CDR1 and CDR2: LNHDA and SQIVND (reference sequence). The CDR3 has 12 residues. J gave up 6 bases and V 6 bases, and 3 bases lay outside the gene matches. CDR3 nucleotides: TGTGCCAGTAGACTTAGCGGGGATACGCAGTATTTT. Translated, it gives CASRLSGDTQYF. Full variable domain (missing parts from reference TRBV19 and TRBJ2-3): DGGITQSPKYLFRKEGQNVTLSCEQNLNHDAMYWYRQDPGQGLRLIYYSQIVNDFQKGDIAEGYSVSREKKESFPLTVTSAQKNPTAFYLCASRLSGDTQYFGPGTRLTVL.

In this sample, this clone turned up a few times. The gene calls are TRBV11-3 and TRBJ2-4; possible D gene TRBD2, 6 bases. V gave up 3 bases and J gave up 7 bases, with 19 bases separating them. This CDR3 has 16 residues. CDR1 is SGHNT, CDR2 YENEEA, per germline. CDR3 sequence reads: CASSLAGLRTTNIQYF. DNA for the CDR3: TGTGCCAGCAGCTTGGCGGGACTCCGGACGACGAACATTCAGTACTTC.

The table lists this clone with a few counts. The genes are TRBV11-3 and TRBJ1-4; 10 bases match TRBD1. J was trimmed by 7 bases and V by 0 bases; bases with no gene match: 2. The CDR3 extends over 15 amino acids. Germline-derived CDR1 and CDR2 are SGHNT and YENEEA. CDR3 region: CASSLETGGGEKLFF. The CDR3 DNA reads as TGTGCCAGCAGCTTAGAGACAGGGGGCGGTGAAAAACTGTTTTTT. Variable domain in full (rest from reference TRBV11-3 and TRBJ1-4): EAGVVQSPRYKIIEKKQPVAFWCNPISGHNTLYWYLQNLGQGPELLIRYENEEAVDDSQLPKDRFSAERLKGVDSTLKIQPAELGDSAVYLCASSLETGGGEKLFFGSGTQLSVL.

This clone is termed medium-sized (0.01 to 0.1%). The chain uses TRBV30 and TRBJ1-6; tentative D call: TRBD1 (5 bases). From germline, CDR1 is GTSNPN and CDR2 SVGIG (reference sequence). CDR3 size: 14 residues. Trimming stripped 4 bases from V and 8 bases from J, with 15 bases between. DNA for the CDR3: TGTGCCTGGAATGTGGACAAGGGCTATTCACCCCTCCACTTT. Translated: CAWNVDKGYSPLHF. Full variable domain (rest looked up from reference TRBV30 and TRBJ1-6): SQTIHQWPATLVQPVGSPLSLECTVEGTSNPNLYWYRQAAGRGLQLLFYSVGIGQISSEVPQNLSASRPQDRQFILSSKKLLLSDSGFYLCAWNVDKGYSPLHFGNGTRLTVT.

This clone has a handful of counts. The rearrangement joins TRBV11-3 to TRBJ1-3; TRBD1 matches at 7 bases. From germline, CDR1 is SGHNT and CDR2 YENEEA. The CDR3 is 15 residues long. J lost 0 bases, V lost 5 bases, and 4 bases had no gene match. The CDR3 loop is CASSRDSSSGNTIYF. DNA of the CDR3: TGTGCCAGCAGCAGGGACAGTTCCTCTGGAAACACCATATATTTT.

A few counts support this clone. DNA for the CDR3: TGCGCCAGCAGCCAAGATAGGCAGCCCGTGGCCAGGACCCAGTACTTC. Its translation: CASSQDRQPVARTQYF. The rearrangement uses TRBV4-1 and TRBJ2-5, with D uncertain. The germline V gene has CDR1 MGHRA and CDR2 YSYEKL. The V and J ends lost 0 bases and 7 bases respectively, with 18 bases between them. The CDR3 contains 16 residues.

This clone was detected a few times. The chain uses TRBV4-1 and TRBJ1-6; 9 bases are a match to TRBD1. J was trimmed by 10 bases and V by 4 bases; bases with no gene match: 11. The CDR3 runs to 16 residues. Germline assignment: CDR1 MGHRA and CDR2 YSYEKL. In DNA form, the CDR3 reads TGCGCCAGCAGCCCAGGGGGGGGGACAGGGTGGTCACCCCTCCACTTT. Protein product: CASSPGGGTGWSPLHF.

This clone turned up a few times. This chain connects TRBV4-1 to TRBJ2-3, with 12 positions matching TRBD2. The CDR3 spans 20 residues. The germline V gene encodes CDR1 MGHRA and CDR2 YSYEKL. V was pared by 0 bases and J by 4 bases, with 14 bases of the junction left unmatched. This chain's CDR3 is CASSQEGVDSSGRAPDTQYF. For the CDR3, the DNA is TGCGCCAGCAGCCAAGAAGGGGTAGACTCTAGCGGGAGGGCCCCAGATACGCAGTATTTT.

This clone was counted ten times or more. The V gene is TRBV28, the J gene TRBJ2-5; TRBD2 might be the D (5 bases). CDR3 size: 15 residues. Trimming removed 6 bases at V and 3 bases at J, with 17 bases between. Germline CDR1 and CDR2: MDHEN and SYDVKM. CDR3 sequence: CASSSSADYKETQYF. In DNA form, the CDR3 reads TGTGCCAGCAGCTCCTCCGCAGACTACAAAGAGACCCAGTACTTC.

By sample share, this clone is medium-sized (0.01 to 0.1%). One junction end does not reproduce the germline sequence, and a read error may be involved. V and J are TRBV15 and TRBJ2-1; 12 nucleotides align to TRBD2. The CDR3 has 14 residues. Germline CDR1 is LNHNV and CDR2 is YYDKDF (reference sequence). In DNA form, the CDR3 reads TGTGCCACCGGCAGACTAGCGGGAGAGCATGAGCAGTTCTTC. Translating it yields CATGRLAGEHEQFF.

The genes are TRBV6-8 and TRBJ1-6; the D gene is possibly TRBD1 (6 bases). The CDR3 spans 15 residues. CDR1 is MNHGY and CDR2 is SAAAGT in the germline V gene. V was pared by 5 bases and J by 10 bases, with 18 bases between. CDR3 loop: CASSDRGQGRSPLHF. The CDR3 region has the DNA TGTGCCAGCAGTGATCGGGGTCAGGGGAGGTCACCCCTCCACTTT.

There are a few counts of this clone. CDR3 coding DNA: TGTGCCTGGAGTGTCCCCCGGGGGCCCGGAAACACCATATATTTT. It encodes CAWSVPRGPGNTIYF. This chain links TRBV30 with TRBJ1-3, with a tentative D call TRBD1 (6 bases). CDR3 length equals 15 residues. The germline gives CDR1 GTSNPN, CDR2 SVGIG (reference sequence). The V and J ends lost 0 bases and 4 bases respectively, with 13 bases between them.

V is TRBV19 and J is TRBJ1-3; D gene unclear. Germline CDR1 and CDR2: LNHDA and SQIVND (reference sequence). The CDR3 runs to 12 residues. V lost 5 bases and J lost 5, with 7 bases in between. The CDR3 spells CASSHDRNTIYF. CDR3 nucleotide sequence: TGTGCCAGTAGTCACGACAGAAACACCATATATTTT.

The gene calls are TRBV6-8 and TRBJ2-7; D possibly matches TRBD1 or TRBD2 (5 bases each). The ends were cut back, 2 bases at V and 3 bases at J, with 8 bases in the middle. The CDR3 runs to 13 residues. Looked up from germline, CDR1 is MNHGY and CDR2 is SAAAGT. The CDR3 loop reads CASSYGTFYEQYF. Written as DNA, the CDR3 is TGTGCCAGCAGTTACGGGACCTTCTACGAGCAGTACTTC.

V usage is TRBV30 and J usage is TRBJ1-1, with no clear D. Between the trimmed V and J ends, which lost 3 bases and 4 bases, there was a span of 9 bases. CDR1 and CDR2 from the germline V gene are GTSNPN and SVGIG (reference sequence). CDR3 length: 12 residues. CDR3 in DNA: TGTGCCTGGAGAATAAGGGCCACTGAAGCTTTCTTT. It translates to CAWRIRATEAFF.

V and J are TRBV2 and TRBJ2-2; possibly TRBD1 for D (6 bases). The CDR3 loop spans 13 amino acids. V was shortened by 6 bases and J by 6 bases, with 11 bases between the two germline ends. CDR1 and CDR2 from the germline V gene are SNHLY and FYNNEI. CDR3 nucleotide sequence: TGTGCCAGCAGAGCAACAGGGTCCGGGGAGCTGTTTTTT. Amino acid sequence: CASRATGSGELFF.

V gene TRBV5-1 combines with J gene TRBJ2-7, with 8 bases fitting TRBD1. The V and J ends lost 2 bases and 3 bases, in that order; junction bases with no gene match: 7. The CDR3 extends over 15 amino acids. Germline loops: CDR1 SGHRS, CDR2 YFSETQ. The CDR3, as DNA: TGCGCCAGCAGCTTTTCCCCAGGGGGCTTCTACGAGCAGTACTTC. As protein: CASSFSPGGFYEQYF.

In its sample, this clone was seen a few times. The chain joins TRBV18 to TRBJ2-1; D possibly corresponds to TRBD2 (5 bases). V shed 5 bases and J shed 15 bases, with 17 bases lying between them. There are 12 residues in the CDR3. Germline V lookup: CDR1 KGHSH, CDR2 LQKENI. The CDR3 reads CASSGETPNLFF. As DNA, the CDR3 is TGTGCCAGCTCAGGGGAGACTCCCAATTTGTTCTTC.

The chain recombines TRBV23-1 with TRBJ2-1; 10 positions agree with TRBD2. TRBV23-1 is an ORF, with its function uncertain. This CDR3 has 18 residues. With V trimmed by 1 base and J by 8 bases, 14 bases remained unmatched. The chain's CDR3 is CASSQLKILAGEWDEQFF. CDR3 DNA sequence: TGCGCCAGCAGTCAATTGAAAATCCTAGCGGGAGAGTGGGATGAGCAGTTCTTC.